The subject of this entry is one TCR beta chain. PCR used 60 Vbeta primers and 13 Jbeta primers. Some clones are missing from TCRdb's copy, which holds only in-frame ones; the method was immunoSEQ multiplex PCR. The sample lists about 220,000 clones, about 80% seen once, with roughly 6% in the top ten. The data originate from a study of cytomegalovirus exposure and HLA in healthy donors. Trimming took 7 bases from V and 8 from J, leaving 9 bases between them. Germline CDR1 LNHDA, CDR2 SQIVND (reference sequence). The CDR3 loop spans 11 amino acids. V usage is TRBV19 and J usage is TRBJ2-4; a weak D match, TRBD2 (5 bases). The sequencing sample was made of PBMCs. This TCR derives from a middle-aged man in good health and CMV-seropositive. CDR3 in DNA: TGTGCCAGTACCGCCGGGGACATTCAGTACTTC. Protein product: CASTAGDIQYF.